Here is one T cell receptor beta chain with its context. Its antigen remains unidentified. V shed 4 bases and J shed 3 bases, with 8 bases lying between them. Germline V lookup: CDR1 SGDLS, CDR2 YYNGEE. The CDR3 runs to 13 residues. It was with a sample-barcoded 5' primer and a J-beta primer mix that a second PCR of about 7 to 12 cycles was run. Each CDR3 protein gets one entry after TCRdb re-called the 5' RACE reads with MiXCR. The sample shows 550,000 to 800,000 distinct CDR3 sequences, around 20% of them seen only once. The data are from a study of blood T cells in healthy people across ages. The wider study: Every two T cells gave about one barcoded beta molecule via template switching.

Regarding the study as a whole: Donors of long life had a larger count of naive CD4+ cells and greater diversity than aged donors. Researchers judged that diversity estimates from one million T cells fell short of true values.

This clonotype originated in a man in his 70s in good health. This chain links TRBV9 with TRBJ2-1; D is unresolved. The material sequenced was blood. CDR3 DNA: TGTGCCAGCAGCTCTGTCCTCTACAATGAGCAGTTCTTC. This sequence encodes CASSSVLYNEQFF.